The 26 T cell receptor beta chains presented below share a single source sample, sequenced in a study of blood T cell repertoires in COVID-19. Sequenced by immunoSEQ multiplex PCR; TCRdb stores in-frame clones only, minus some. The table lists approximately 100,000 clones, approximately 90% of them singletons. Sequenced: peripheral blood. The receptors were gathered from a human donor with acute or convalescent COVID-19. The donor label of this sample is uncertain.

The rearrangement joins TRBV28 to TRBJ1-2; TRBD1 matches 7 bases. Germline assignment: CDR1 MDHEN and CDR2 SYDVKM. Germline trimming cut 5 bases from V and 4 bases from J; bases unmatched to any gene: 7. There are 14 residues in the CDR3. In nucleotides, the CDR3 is TGTGCCAGCAGTACGGGACAGAACATCTATGGCTACACCTTC. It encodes CASSTGQNIYGYTF.

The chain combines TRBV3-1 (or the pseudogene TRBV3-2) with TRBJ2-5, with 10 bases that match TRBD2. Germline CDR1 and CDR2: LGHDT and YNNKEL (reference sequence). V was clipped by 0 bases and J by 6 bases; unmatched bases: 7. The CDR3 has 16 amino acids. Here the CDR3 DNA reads TGTGCCAGCAGCCAAGATTTCCAGCGGGGGGGCCAGACCCAGTACTTC. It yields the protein CASSQDFQRGGQTQYF.

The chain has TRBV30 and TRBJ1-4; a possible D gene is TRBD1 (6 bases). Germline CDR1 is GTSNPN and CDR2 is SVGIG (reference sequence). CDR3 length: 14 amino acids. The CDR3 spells CATDLGQPNEKLFF. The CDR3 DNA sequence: TGTGCAACGGACCTAGGACAGCCGAATGAAAAACTGTTTTTT.

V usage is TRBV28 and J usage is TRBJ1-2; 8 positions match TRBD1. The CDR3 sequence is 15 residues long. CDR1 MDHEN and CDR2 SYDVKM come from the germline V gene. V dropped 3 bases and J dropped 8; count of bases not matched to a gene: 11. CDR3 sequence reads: CASSFGTGALLGYTF. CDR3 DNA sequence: TGTGCCAGCAGTTTTGGGACAGGCGCCTTGCTGGGCTACACCTTC.

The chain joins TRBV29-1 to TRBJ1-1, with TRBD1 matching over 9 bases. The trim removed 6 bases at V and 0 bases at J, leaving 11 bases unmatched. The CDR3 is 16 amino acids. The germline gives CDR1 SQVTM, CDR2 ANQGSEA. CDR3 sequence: CSVLQGARVVNTEAFF. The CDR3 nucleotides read TGCAGCGTCCTACAGGGGGCGCGTGTGGTGAACACTGAAGCTTTCTTT.

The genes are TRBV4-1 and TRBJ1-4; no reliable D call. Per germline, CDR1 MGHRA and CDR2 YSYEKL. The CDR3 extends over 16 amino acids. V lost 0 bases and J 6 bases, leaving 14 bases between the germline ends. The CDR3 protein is CASSQDRGRPDEKLFF. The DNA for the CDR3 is TGCGCCAGCAGCCAAGATCGCGGAAGGCCCGATGAAAAACTGTTTTTT.

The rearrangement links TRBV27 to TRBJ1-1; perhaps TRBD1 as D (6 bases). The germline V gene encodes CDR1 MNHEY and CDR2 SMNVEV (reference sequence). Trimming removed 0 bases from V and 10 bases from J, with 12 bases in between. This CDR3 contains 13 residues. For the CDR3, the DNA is TGTGCCAGCAGTTTATCTGGTACAGGGTTAGCTTTCTTT. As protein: CASSLSGTGLAFF.

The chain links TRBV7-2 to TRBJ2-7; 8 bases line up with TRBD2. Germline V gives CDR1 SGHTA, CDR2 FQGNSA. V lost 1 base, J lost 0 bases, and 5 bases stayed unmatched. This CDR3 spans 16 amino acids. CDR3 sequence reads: CASSLGLAGTSYEQYF. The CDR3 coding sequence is TGTGCCAGCAGCTTAGGATTAGCGGGAACCTCCTACGAGCAGTACTTC.

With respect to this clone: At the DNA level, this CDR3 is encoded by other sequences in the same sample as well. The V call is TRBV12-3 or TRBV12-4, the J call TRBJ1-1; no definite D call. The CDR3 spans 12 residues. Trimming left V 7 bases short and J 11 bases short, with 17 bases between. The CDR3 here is CASKASSREAFF. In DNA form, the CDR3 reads TGTGCCAGCAAGGCTAGCAGCCGGGAGGCTTTCTTT.

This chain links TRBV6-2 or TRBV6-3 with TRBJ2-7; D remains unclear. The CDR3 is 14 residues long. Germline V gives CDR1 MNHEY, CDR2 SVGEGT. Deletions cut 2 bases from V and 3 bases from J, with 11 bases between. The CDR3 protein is CASSYLAEHYEQYF. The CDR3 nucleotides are TGTGCCAGCAGTTACCTCGCGGAGCACTACGAGCAGTACTTC.

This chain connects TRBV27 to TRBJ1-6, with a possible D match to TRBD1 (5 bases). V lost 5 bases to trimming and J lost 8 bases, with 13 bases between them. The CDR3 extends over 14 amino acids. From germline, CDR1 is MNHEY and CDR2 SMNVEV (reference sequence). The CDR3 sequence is CASSTQGSHSPLHF. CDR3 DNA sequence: TGTGCCAGCAGTACCCAGGGATCTCATTCACCCCTCCACTTT.

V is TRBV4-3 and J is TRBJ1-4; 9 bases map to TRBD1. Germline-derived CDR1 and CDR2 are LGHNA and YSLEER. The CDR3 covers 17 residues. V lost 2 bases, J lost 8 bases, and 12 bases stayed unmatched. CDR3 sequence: CASSQNPTGGAREKLFF. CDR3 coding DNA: TGCGCCAGCAGCCAAAATCCCACAGGGGGCGCAAGGGAAAAACTGTTTTTT.

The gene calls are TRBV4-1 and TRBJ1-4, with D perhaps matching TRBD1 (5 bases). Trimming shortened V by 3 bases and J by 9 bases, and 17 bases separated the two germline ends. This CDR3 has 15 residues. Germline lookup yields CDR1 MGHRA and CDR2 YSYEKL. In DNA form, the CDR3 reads TGCGCCAGCAGCCATGGTATGACGGGGGGACAAAAACTGTTTTTT. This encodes CASSHGMTGGQKLFF.

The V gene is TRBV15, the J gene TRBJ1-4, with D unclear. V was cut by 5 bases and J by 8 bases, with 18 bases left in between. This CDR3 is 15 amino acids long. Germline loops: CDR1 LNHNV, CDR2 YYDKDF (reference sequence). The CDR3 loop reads CATSLQYSLNEKLFF. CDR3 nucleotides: TGTGCCACCAGCTTACAGTACAGCCTTAACGAAAAACTGTTTTTT.

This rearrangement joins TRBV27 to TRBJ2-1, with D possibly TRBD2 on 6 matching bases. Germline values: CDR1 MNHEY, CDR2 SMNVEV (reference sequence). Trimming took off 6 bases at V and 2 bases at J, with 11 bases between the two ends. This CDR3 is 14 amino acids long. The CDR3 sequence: CASRYSGPYNEQFF. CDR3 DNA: TGTGCCAGCAGATATAGCGGCCCCTACAATGAGCAGTTCTTC.

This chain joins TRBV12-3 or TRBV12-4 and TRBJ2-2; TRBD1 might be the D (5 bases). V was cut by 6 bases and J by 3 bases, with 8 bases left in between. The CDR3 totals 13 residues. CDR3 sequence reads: CASSRQHTGELFF. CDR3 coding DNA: TGTGCCAGCAGCAGACAGCACACCGGGGAGCTGTTTTTT.

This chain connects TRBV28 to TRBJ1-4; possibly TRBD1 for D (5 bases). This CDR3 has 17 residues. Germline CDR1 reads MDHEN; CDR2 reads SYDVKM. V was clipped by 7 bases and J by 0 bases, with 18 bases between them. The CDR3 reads CASIPSGGAATNEKLFF. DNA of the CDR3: TGTGCCAGCATCCCCAGCGGGGGAGCTGCAACTAATGAAAAACTGTTTTTT.

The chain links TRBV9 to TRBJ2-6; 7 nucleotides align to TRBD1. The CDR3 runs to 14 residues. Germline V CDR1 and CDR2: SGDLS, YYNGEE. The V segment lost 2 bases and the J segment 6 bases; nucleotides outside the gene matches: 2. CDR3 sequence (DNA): TGTGCCAGCAGCGTGACAGGGATGGCCAACGTCCTGACTTTC. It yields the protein CASSVTGMANVLTF.

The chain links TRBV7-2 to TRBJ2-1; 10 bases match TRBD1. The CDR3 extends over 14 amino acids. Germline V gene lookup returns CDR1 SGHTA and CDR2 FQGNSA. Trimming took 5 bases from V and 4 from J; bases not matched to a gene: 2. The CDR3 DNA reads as TGTGCCAGCAGCGGGACAGGGGAATACAATGAGCAGTTCTTC. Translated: CASSGTGEYNEQFF.

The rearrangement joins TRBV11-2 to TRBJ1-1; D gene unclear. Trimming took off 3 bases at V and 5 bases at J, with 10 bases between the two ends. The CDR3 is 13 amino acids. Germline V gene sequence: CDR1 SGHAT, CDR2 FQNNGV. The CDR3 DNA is TGTGCCAGCAGCTTTAATAGGGAGACTGAAGCTTTCTTT. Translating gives CASSFNRETEAFF.

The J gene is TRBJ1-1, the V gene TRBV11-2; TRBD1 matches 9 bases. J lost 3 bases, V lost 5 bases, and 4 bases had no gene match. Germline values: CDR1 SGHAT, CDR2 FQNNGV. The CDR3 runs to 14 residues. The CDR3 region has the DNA TGTGCCAGCAGCCCACAGGGGGCGGACACTGAAGCTTTCTTT. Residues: CASSPQGADTEAFF.

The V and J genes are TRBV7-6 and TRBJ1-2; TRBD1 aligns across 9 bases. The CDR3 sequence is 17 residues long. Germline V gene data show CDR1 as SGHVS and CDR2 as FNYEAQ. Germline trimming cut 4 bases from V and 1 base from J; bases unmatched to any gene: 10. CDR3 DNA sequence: TGTGCCAGCAGCTCCGGGACAGGGACATGGAGTAACTATGGCTACACCTTC. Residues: CASSSGTGTWSNYGYTF.

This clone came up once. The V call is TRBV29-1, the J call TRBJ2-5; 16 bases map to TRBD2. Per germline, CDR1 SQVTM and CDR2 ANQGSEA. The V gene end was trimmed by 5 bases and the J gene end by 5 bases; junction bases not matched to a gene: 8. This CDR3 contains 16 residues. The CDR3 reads CSVSGLAGGPGETQYF. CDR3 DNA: TGCAGCGTTTCGGGACTAGCGGGAGGGCCCGGGGAGACCCAGTACTTC.

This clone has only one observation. The CDR3 nucleotides are TGTGCCAGCAGCGTAGCCAGCGGAGTCACCGGGGAGCTGTTTTTT. Translating gives CASSVASGVTGELFF. The gene calls are TRBV9 and TRBJ2-2, with D perhaps TRBD2 (5 bases). The germline CDR1 and CDR2 sequences are SGDLS and YYNGEE. The V end was cut by 0 bases, the J end by 4 bases, with 10 bases between. The CDR3 extends over 15 amino acids. Using reference TRBV9 and TRBJ2-2 for the parts outside the CDR3, the full variable domain is DSGVTQTPKHLITATGQRVTLRCSPRSGDLSVYWYQQSLDQGLQFLIQYYNGEERAKGNILERFSAQQFPDLHSELNLSSLELGDSALYFCASSVASGVTGELFFGEGSRLTVL.

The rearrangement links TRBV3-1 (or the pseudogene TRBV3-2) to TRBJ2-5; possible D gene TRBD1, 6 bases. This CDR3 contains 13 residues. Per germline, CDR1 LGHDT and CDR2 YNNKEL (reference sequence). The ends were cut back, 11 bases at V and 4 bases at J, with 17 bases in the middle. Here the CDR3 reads CAVRRGVGETQYF. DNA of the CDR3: TGTGCCGTCCGCAGGGGAGTTGGAGAGACCCAGTACTTC.

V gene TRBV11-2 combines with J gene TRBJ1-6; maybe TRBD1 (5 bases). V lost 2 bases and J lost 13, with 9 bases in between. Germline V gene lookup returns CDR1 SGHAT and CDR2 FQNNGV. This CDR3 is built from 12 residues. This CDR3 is CASSLSKGPLHF. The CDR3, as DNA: TGTGCCAGCAGCTTATCGAAGGGGCCCCTCCACTTT.